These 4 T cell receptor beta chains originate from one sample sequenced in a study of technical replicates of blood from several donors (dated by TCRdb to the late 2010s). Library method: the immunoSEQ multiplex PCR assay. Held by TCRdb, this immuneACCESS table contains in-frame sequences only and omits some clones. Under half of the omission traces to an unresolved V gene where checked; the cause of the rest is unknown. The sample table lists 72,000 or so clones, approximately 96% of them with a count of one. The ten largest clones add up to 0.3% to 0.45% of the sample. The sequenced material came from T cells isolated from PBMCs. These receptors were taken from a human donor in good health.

The DNA for the CDR3 is TGTGCCAGCAGCGACCTCTCAGGGCTTGAGCAGTTCTTC. The encoded protein is CASSDLSGLEQFF. The chain has TRBV7-9 and TRBJ2-1; possibly TRBD1 for D (5 bases). Trimming took 5 bases from V and 9 from J, leaving 14 bases between them. The germline CDR1 and CDR2 sequences are SEHNR and FQNEAQ (reference sequence). The CDR3 is 13 residues long.

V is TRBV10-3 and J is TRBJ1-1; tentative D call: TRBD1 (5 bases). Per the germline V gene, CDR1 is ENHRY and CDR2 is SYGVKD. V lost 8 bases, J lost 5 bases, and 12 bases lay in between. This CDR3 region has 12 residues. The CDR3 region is CAIQGESTEAFF. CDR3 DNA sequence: TGTGCCATCCAAGGGGAATCGACTGAAGCTTTCTTT.

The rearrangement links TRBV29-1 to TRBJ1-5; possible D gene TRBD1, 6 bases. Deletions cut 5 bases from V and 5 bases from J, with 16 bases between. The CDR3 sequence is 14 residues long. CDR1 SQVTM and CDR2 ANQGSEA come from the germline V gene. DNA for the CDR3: TGCAGCGTTAGAGGCCCAGGGGAAGATCAGCCCCAGCATTTT. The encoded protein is CSVRGPGEDQPQHF.

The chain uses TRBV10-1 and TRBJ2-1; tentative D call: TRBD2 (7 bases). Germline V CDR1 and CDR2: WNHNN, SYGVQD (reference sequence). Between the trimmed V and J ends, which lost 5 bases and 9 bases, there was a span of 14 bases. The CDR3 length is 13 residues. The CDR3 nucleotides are TGCGCCAGCAGTCCCTGGGAGGGGGGTGAGCAGTTCTTC. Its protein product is CASSPWEGGEQFF.